This TCR beta chain was profiled in a study of cytomegalovirus exposure and HLA in healthy donors. Remarks on this clone: One junction end disagrees with the germline gene, perhaps due to a read error.

Germline lookup yields CDR1 MNHNY and CDR2 SVGAGI (reference sequence). The CDR3 runs 11 residues. PCR used 60 Vbeta primers and 13 Jbeta primers. The table came from immunoSEQ multiplex PCR; TCRdb's copy has only in-frame clones and leaves some out. This repertoire shows some 180,000 clones, 77% found once; its top ten account for more than 3%. The material sequenced was PBMCs. The clonotype originates from a woman aged 60-75 years in good health and CMV-seropositive. The gene calls are TRBV6-6 and TRBJ2-7, with no clear D. CDR3: CATSLVYERYF. In DNA form, the CDR3 reads TGTGCCACTTCTCTAGTGTACGAGCGGTACTTC.